This paragraph covers one TCR beta chain sequence. Data came from immunoSEQ multiplex PCR; TCRdb stores just in-frame clones and leaves some out. The data show about 200,000 clones, roughly four fifths seen once. The data originate from a study of blood T cell repertoires in COVID-19. CDR1 and CDR2 (germline): MNHEY, SVGEGT. The CDR3 length is 12 residues. Trimming removed 4 bases from V and 6 bases from J, with 9 bases in between. Sequencing was done on a sample of PBMCs or T cells enriched from blood (not recorded which). The rearrangement links TRBV6-2 or TRBV6-3 to TRBJ1-1; D not certain. The TCR sequence derives from a man aged 35-49 years who had recovered from COVID-19. This CDR3 is CASSSRFAEAFF. The CDR3 DNA reads TGTGCCAGCAGTTCGAGGTTCGCTGAAGCTTTCTTT.